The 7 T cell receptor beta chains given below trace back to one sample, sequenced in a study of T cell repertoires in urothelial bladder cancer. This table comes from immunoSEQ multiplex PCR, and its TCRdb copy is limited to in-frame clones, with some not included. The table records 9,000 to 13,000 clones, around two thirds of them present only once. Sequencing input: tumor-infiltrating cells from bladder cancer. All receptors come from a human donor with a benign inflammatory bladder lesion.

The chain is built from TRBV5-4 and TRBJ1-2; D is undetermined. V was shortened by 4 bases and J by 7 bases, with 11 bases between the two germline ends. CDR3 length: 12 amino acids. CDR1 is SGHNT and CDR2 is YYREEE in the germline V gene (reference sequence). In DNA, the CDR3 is TGTGCCAGCAGCCTGGACTATCGTGGCTACACCTTC. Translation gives CASSLDYRGYTF. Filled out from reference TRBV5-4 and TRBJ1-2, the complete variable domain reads ETGVTQSPTHLIKTRGQQVTLRCSSQSGHNTVSWYQQALGQGPQFIFQYYREEENGRGNFPPRFSGLQFPNYSSELNVNALELDDSALYLCASSLDYRGYTFGSGTRLTVV.

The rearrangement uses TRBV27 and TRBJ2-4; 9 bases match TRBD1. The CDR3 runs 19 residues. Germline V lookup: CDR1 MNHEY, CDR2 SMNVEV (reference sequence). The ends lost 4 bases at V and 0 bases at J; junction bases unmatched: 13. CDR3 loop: CASSSAGTGYSIAKNIQYF. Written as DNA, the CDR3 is TGTGCCAGCAGTTCCGCAGGGACAGGGTATTCTATAGCCAAAAACATTCAGTACTTC.

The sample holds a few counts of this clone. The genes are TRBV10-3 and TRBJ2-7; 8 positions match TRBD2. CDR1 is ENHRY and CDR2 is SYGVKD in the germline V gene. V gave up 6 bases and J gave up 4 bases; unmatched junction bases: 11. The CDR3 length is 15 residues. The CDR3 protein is CAIRREGVAGYEQYF. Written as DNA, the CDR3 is TGTGCCATCAGAAGGGAAGGCGTAGCGGGGTACGAGCAGTACTTC.

The DNA of the CDR3 is TGTGCCAGCAGTGGCGGGACAGAGAGCTCCTACGAGCAGTACTTC. It codes for CASSGGTESSYEQYF. V and J are TRBV2 and TRBJ2-7; possible D gene TRBD1, 7 bases. The V end lost 4 bases, the J end lost 0 bases, and 13 bases lay between the germline ends. The CDR3 extends over 15 amino acids. Germline V CDR1 and CDR2: SNHLY, FYNNEI.

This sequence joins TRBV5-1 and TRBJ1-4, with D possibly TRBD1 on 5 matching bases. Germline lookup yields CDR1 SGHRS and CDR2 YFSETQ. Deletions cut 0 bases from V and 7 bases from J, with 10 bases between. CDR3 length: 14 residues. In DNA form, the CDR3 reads TGCGCCAGCAGCTTGGTAGTCGGGGGTGAAAAACTGTTTTTT. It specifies CASSLVVGGEKLFF.

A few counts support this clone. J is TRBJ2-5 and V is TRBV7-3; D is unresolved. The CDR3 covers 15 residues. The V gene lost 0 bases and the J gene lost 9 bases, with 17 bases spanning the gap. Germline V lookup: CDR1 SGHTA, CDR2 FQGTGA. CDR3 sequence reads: CASSLTAEPRESQYF. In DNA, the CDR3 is TGTGCCAGCAGCTTAACTGCGGAACCCCGCGAGTCCCAGTACTTC.

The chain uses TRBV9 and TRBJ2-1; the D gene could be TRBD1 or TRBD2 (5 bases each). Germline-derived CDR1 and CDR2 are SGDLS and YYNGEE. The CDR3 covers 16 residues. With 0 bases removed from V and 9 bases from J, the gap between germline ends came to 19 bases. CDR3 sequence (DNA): TGTGCCAGCAGCGTAGGTTCTCCGGGACCGCTTGGTGAGCAGTTCTTC. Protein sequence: CASSVGSPGPLGEQFF.